This passage covers 28 T cell receptor beta chains from one sample sequenced in a study of blood T cell repertoires in COVID-19. Method: immunoSEQ multiplex PCR; TCRdb's copy keeps in-frame clones and lacks some. The sample lists 95,000 to 150,000 clones; 60% to 85% were seen once. Sample: peripheral blood. The receptors shown here come from a man in his sixties or seventies with acute or convalescent COVID-19.

The V and J genes are TRBV7-2 and TRBJ1-1; TRBD1 agrees at 7 bases. CDR3 length: 16 residues. CDR1 SGHTA and CDR2 FQGNSA come from the germline V gene. J lost 5 bases, V lost 5 bases, and 14 bases had no gene match. The CDR3 region is CASSPNPGTARTEAFF. The CDR3 DNA reads TGTGCCAGCAGCCCCAACCCCGGGACAGCAAGAACTGAAGCTTTCTTT.

A word on this clone: A read error may produce the germline difference seen at one junction end. The V call is TRBV3-1 (or the pseudogene TRBV3-2), the J call TRBJ2-1; 9 bases are shared with TRBD2. The length of the CDR3 is 16 residues. Germline CDR1 LGHDT, CDR2 YNNKEL (reference sequence). The CDR3 DNA reads TGTGCCAGCTGCCATCAGGGACTAGCCCCTCGGAATGAGCAGTTCTTC. Its protein product is CASCHQGLAPRNEQFF.

The rearrangement joins TRBV29-1 to TRBJ1-2; D not resolved. Germline V gene sequence: CDR1 SQVTM, CDR2 ANQGSEA. The CDR3 sequence is 15 residues long. V lost 1 base and J 4 bases, leaving 16 bases between the germline ends. The CDR3 is CSVEALGGYIYGYTF. The CDR3 DNA reads TGCAGCGTTGAAGCCCTAGGAGGGTATATCTATGGCTACACCTTC.

The chain recombines TRBV29-1 with TRBJ2-7; 13 bases are a match to TRBD2. With 0 bases clipped from V and 2 bases from J, the junction kept 4 bases outside the gene matches. Germline V gene sequence: CDR1 SQVTM, CDR2 ANQGSEA. The CDR3 contains 16 residues. This chain's CDR3 is CSVEDRTSGGPYEQYF. DNA for the CDR3: TGCAGCGTTGAAGATCGGACTAGCGGGGGACCCTACGAGCAGTACTTC.

The V call is TRBV6-1, the J call TRBJ1-6, with D unclear. The CDR3 is 15 residues long. Germline V gene data show CDR1 as MNHNS and CDR2 as SASEGT. Trimming pared 0 bases from V and 3 bases from J, leaving 6 bases between. DNA of the CDR3: TGTGCCAGCAGTGAAGCGTCGGGCTATAATTCACCCCTCCACTTT. Residues: CASSEASGYNSPLHF.

The chain has TRBV30 and TRBJ2-5; 11 positions agree with TRBD2. CDR1 and CDR2 from the germline V gene are GTSNPN and SVGIG (reference sequence). The CDR3 length is 16 residues. J was trimmed by 4 bases and V by 4 bases; bases with no gene match: 11. The CDR3 loop reads CAWKTGTSGSRETQYF. The CDR3 coding sequence is TGTGCCTGGAAAACCGGGACTAGCGGATCTAGAGAGACCCAGTACTTC.

This clone is a singleton in its sample. The V gene is TRBV29-1, the J gene TRBJ2-1, with D perhaps TRBD2 (5 bases). The V end was cut by 3 bases, the J end by 10 bases, with 13 bases between. CDR3 length: 12 amino acids. Per the germline V gene, CDR1 is SQVTM and CDR2 is ANQGSEA. The CDR3 nucleotides are TGCAGCGTTGACGCGGGCGTCCGGGAGCAGTTCTTC. Translated, it gives CSVDAGVREQFF.

The chain carries TRBV28 and TRBJ1-6, with D perhaps TRBD1 (5 bases). The CDR3 covers 15 residues. Germline CDR1 and CDR2: MDHEN and SYDVKM. Between the trimmed V and J ends, which lost 4 bases and 7 bases, there was a span of 14 bases. CDR3 DNA sequence: TGTGCCAGCAGTTCTGGCGGGACGGTGAATTCACCCCTCCACTTT. It yields the protein CASSSGGTVNSPLHF.

This clone was seen a single time. This sequence joins TRBV4-3 and TRBJ2-2; tentative D call: TRBD1 (8 bases). V shed 8 bases and J shed 6 bases, with 31 bases lying between them. This CDR3 is built from 19 residues. CDR1 LGHNA and CDR2 YSLEER come from the germline V gene. The CDR3 sequence is CASGPAWGGRTGQAGELFF. The CDR3 DNA is TGCGCCAGCGGGCCGGCGTGGGGGGGTAGGACAGGGCAGGCCGGGGAGCTGTTTTTT.

This clone was picked up a small number of times. Compared with germline, one end of the junction differs, possibly owing to a read error. This chain connects TRBV3-1 (or the pseudogene TRBV3-2) to TRBJ1-1, with a tentative D call TRBD1 (6 bases). The CDR3 spans 15 residues. From germline, CDR1 is LGHDT and CDR2 YNNKEL (reference sequence). This CDR3 is CASSQDGNRAPSMSF. The CDR3 DNA reads TGTGCCAGCAGCCAAGATGGGAACAGGGCCCCCTCGATGAGCTTT.

The J gene is TRBJ2-2, the V gene TRBV18; 9 nucleotides align to TRBD1. This CDR3 comprises 16 residues. The V gene's germline CDR1 is KGHSH and CDR2 LQKENI. The trim removed 2 bases at V and 4 bases at J, leaving 5 bases unmatched. This CDR3 is CASSPTGGGGTGELFF. CDR3 nucleotide sequence: TGTGCCAGCTCACCAACAGGGGGCGGTGGCACCGGGGAGCTGTTTTTT.

The genes are TRBV19 and TRBJ2-7; 10 bases align to TRBD2. CDR3 size: 14 residues. Per the germline V gene, CDR1 is LNHDA and CDR2 is SQIVND (reference sequence). J was trimmed by 2 bases and V by 3 bases; bases with no gene match: 1. The CDR3 here is CASSILAGAYEQYF. The CDR3, as DNA: TGTGCCAGTAGTATTCTAGCGGGGGCCTACGAGCAGTACTTC.

The genes are TRBV5-4 and TRBJ2-1, with 13 bases that match TRBD2. The germline V gene encodes CDR1 SGHNT and CDR2 YYREEE (reference sequence). The ends lost 4 bases at V and 4 bases at J; junction bases unmatched: 5. This CDR3 is built from 16 residues. The CDR3 loop reads CASSPGTSGVYNEQFF. CDR3 coding DNA: TGTGCCAGCAGCCCGGGGACTAGCGGGGTTTACAATGAGCAGTTCTTC. The full variable domain, rest sourced from reference TRBV5-4 and TRBJ2-1, is ETGVTQSPTHLIKTRGQQVTLRCSSQSGHNTVSWYQQALGQGPQFIFQYYREEENGRGNFPPRFSGLQFPNYSSELNVNALELDDSALYLCASSPGTSGVYNEQFFGPGTRLTVL.

The V gene is TRBV7-2, the J gene TRBJ1-5; maybe TRBD1 (6 bases). Trimming stripped 0 bases from V and 11 bases from J, with 17 bases between. Germline V gene lookup returns CDR1 SGHTA and CDR2 FQGNSA. There are 15 residues in the CDR3. CDR3 residues: CASSLAGTSESAQHF. Written as DNA, the CDR3 is TGTGCCAGCAGCTTAGCGGGGACAAGCGAATCGGCCCAGCATTTT.

The chain combines TRBV7-2 with TRBJ1-6; D unclear. The germline V gene has CDR1 SGHTA and CDR2 FQGNSA. The CDR3 is 19 amino acids. Trimming cost V 3 bases and J 0 bases, with 18 bases left between them. CDR3 residues: CASSFQATPTSSYNSPLHF. CDR3 nucleotides: TGTGCCAGCAGCTTCCAGGCGACACCTACGAGCTCCTATAATTCACCCCTCCACTTT.

The CDR3 loop is CASALSYNEQFF. The CDR3 nucleotides read TGTGCCAGCGCCCTATCCTACAATGAGCAGTTCTTC. The V gene is TRBV6-5, the J gene TRBJ2-1; D gene ambiguous. The length of the CDR3 is 12 residues. With 8 bases removed from V and 1 base from J, the gap between germline ends came to 6 bases. The germline gives CDR1 MNHEY, CDR2 SVGAGI.

The chain couples TRBV4-1 to TRBJ2-4; no firm D call. This CDR3 is 13 amino acids long. V was pared by 1 base and J by 6 bases, with 7 bases between. CDR1 and CDR2 (germline): MGHRA, YSYEKL. The CDR3 nucleotides are TGCGCCAGCAGCCAAGTAACAGTAAACATTCAGTACTTC. Its translation is CASSQVTVNIQYF.

The chain links TRBV10-1 to TRBJ2-2, with 12 positions matching TRBD2. Looked up from germline, CDR1 is WNHNN and CDR2 is SYGVQD (reference sequence). The CDR3 length is 15 residues. V lost 7 bases to trimming and J lost 7 bases; unmatched junction nucleotides: 7. CDR3 loop: CASILLAGGVGELFF. CDR3 DNA sequence: TGCGCCAGCATTCTACTAGCGGGGGGCGTCGGGGAGCTGTTTTTT.

J is TRBJ1-1 and V is TRBV25-1; D is unclear. The CDR3 is made up of 12 amino acids. V was pared by 7 bases and J by 3 bases, with 9 bases between. CDR1 and CDR2 from the germline V gene are MGHDK and SYGVNS. CDR3 amino acids: CASTGLDTEAFF. Written as DNA, the CDR3 is TGTGCCAGCACCGGACTTGACACTGAAGCTTTCTTT.

V usage is TRBV4-3 and J usage is TRBJ2-3; D not certain. Germline-derived CDR1 and CDR2 are LGHNA and YSLEER. The CDR3 extends over 15 amino acids. Trimming removed 1 base from V and 6 bases from J, with 14 bases in between. The CDR3 DNA follows: TGCGCCAGCAGCCAAGGTGGTGCGCGTCGCGATACGCAGTATTTT. It specifies CASSQGGARRDTQYF.

The count of this clone is one. The J gene is TRBJ1-6, the V gene TRBV2, with D maybe TRBD1 (6 bases). CDR1 and CDR2 from the germline V gene are SNHLY and FYNNEI. With 7 bases removed from V and 7 bases from J, the gap between germline ends came to 14 bases. This CDR3 is built from 14 residues. The CDR3 here is CASTLGARNSPLHF. DNA for the CDR3: TGTGCCAGCACGTTGGGGGCACGGAATTCACCCCTCCACTTT.

This clone was seen a few times. The rearrangement links TRBV5-6 to TRBJ1-2; 7 positions match TRBD1. The germline gives CDR1 SGHDT, CDR2 YYEEEE. The CDR3 is 15 residues long. Trimming cost V 7 bases and J 6 bases; bases outside gene matches: 15. The CDR3 protein is CASGPLGGSWDGYTF. The CDR3 bases are TGTGCCAGCGGCCCCTTAGGGGGCAGTTGGGATGGCTACACCTTC.

The chain uses TRBV12-5 and TRBJ2-2; possibly TRBD1 for D (5 bases). V was clipped by 1 base and J by 2 bases, with 8 bases between them. The CDR3 loop spans 15 amino acids. CDR1 and CDR2 (germline): LGHNT, FRNRAP. The CDR3 coding sequence is TGTGCTAGTGGTTTGGGTCAGGGAAACACCGGGGAGCTGTTTTTT. The encoded protein is CASGLGQGNTGELFF.

This chain connects TRBV11-3 to TRBJ1-1, with 7 positions matching TRBD1. Germline V lookup: CDR1 SGHNT, CDR2 YENEEA. CDR3 length equals 15 residues. V shed 4 bases and J 6 bases; nucleotides not matched to a gene: 11. The CDR3 nucleotides read TGTGCCAGCAGCTACCGACAGGGTCCGGCACCTGAAGCTTTCTTT. It is translated as CASSYRQGPAPEAFF. Complete variable domain (other parts from reference TRBV11-3 and TRBJ1-1): EAGVVQSPRYKIIEKKQPVAFWCNPISGHNTLYWYLQNLGQGPELLIRYENEEAVDDSQLPKDRFSAERLKGVDSTLKIQPAELGDSAVYLCASSYRQGPAPEAFFGQGTRLTVV.

The chain carries TRBV4-2 and TRBJ2-5, with 9 bases fitting TRBD2. The germline V gene encodes CDR1 LGHNA and CDR2 YNFKEQ. The CDR3 length is 15 residues. V gave up 1 base and J gave up 4 bases; unmatched junction bases: 4. The CDR3 loop reads CASSQVAGVGETQYF. CDR3 DNA sequence: TGTGCCAGCAGCCAAGTAGCGGGGGTAGGAGAGACCCAGTACTTC.

Here the CDR3 reads CASRPQGLPGNTIYF. CDR3 DNA sequence: TGTGCCAGCAGGCCGCAGGGGTTGCCTGGAAACACCATATATTTT. The V and J genes are TRBV7-2 and TRBJ1-3; D is perhaps TRBD1 (6 bases). V was clipped by 6 bases and J by 2 bases, with 14 bases between them. Per germline, CDR1 SGHTA and CDR2 FQGNSA. CDR3 length equals 15 residues.

J is TRBJ1-2 and V is TRBV19; D gene uncertain. There are 12 residues in the CDR3. Germline values: CDR1 LNHDA, CDR2 SQIVND (reference sequence). V dropped 8 bases and J dropped 4 bases, with 11 bases sitting between them. The CDR3 protein is CASAGDFYGYTF. The CDR3 DNA sequence: TGTGCCAGTGCCGGAGACTTCTATGGCTACACCTTC.

The chain recombines TRBV3-1 (or the pseudogene TRBV3-2) with TRBJ1-2; 9 nucleotides match TRBD1. J lost 8 bases, V lost 11 bases, and 9 bases had no gene match. Germline V gene data show CDR1 as LGHDT and CDR2 as YNNKEL (reference sequence). The CDR3 covers 12 residues. The CDR3 sequence: CAAVQGADGYTF. Written as DNA, the CDR3 is TGTGCCGCCGTACAGGGGGCTGACGGCTACACCTTC.